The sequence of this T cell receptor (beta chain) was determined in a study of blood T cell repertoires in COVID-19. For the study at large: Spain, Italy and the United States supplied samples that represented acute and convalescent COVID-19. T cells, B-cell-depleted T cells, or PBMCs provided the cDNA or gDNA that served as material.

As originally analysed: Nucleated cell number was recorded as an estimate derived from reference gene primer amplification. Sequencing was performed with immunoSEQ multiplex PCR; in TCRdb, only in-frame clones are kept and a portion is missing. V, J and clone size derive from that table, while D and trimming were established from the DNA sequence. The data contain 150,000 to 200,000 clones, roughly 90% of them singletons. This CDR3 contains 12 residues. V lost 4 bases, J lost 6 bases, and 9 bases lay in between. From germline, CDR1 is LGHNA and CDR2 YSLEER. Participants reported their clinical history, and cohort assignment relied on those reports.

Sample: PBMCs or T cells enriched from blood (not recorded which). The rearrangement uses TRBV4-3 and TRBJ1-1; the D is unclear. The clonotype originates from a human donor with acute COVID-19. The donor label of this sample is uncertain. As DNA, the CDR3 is TGCGCCAGCAGCCGCCCCGGGGCTGAAGCTTTCTTT. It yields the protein CASSRPGAEAFF.